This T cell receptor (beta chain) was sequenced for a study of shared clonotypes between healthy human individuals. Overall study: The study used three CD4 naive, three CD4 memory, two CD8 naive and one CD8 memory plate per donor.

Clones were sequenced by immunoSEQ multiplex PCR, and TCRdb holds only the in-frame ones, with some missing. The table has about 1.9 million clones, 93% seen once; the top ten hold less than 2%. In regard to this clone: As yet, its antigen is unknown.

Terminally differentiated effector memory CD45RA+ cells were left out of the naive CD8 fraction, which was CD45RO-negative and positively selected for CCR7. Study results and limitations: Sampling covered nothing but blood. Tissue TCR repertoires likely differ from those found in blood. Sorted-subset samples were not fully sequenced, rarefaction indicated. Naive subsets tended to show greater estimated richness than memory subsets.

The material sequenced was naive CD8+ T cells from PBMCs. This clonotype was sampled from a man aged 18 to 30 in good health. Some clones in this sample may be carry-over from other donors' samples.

The CDR3: CASSFLSSAGTDTQYF. The CDR3 coding sequence is TGTGCCAGCAGTTTTTTGAGTAGCGCTGGCACAGATACGCAGTATTTT. The chain uses TRBV28 and TRBJ2-3; D possibly corresponds to TRBD2 (5 bases). Germline V gene data show CDR1 as MDHEN and CDR2 as SYDVKM. The CDR3 consists of 16 residues. Between the trimmed V and J ends, which lost 3 bases and 1 base, there was a span of 14 bases.